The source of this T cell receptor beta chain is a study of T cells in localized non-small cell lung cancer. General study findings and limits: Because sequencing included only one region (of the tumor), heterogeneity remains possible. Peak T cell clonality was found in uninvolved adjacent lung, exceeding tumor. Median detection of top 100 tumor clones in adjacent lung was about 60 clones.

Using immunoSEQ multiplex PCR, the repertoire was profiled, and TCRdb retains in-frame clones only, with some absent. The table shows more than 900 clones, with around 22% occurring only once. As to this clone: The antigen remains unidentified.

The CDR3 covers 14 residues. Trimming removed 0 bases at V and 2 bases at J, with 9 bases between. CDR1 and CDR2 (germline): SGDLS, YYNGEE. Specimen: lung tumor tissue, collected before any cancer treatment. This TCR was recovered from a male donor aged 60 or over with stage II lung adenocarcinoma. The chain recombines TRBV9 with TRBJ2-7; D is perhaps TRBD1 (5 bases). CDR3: CASSVEGVTYEQYF. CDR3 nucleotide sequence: TGTGCCAGCAGCGTAGAAGGGGTTACCTACGAGCAGTACTTC.